A selection of T cell receptor beta chains follows, all from one sample in a study of cytomegalovirus exposure and HLA in healthy donors. Profiled with immunoSEQ multiplex PCR; TCRdb holds only in-frame clones, not every one. Altogether roughly 170,000 clones are present, 75% being singletons, with the ten largest covering around 2.4%. Sample: PBMCs. All receptors derive from a female donor in good health and CMV-seronegative. The CDR3 runs from the conserved cysteine through the conserved F or W. D genes are given only for firm matches. Size is omitted from some rows. Given values are once, few, many or a class for expanded clones.

DNA: TGTGCCACCAGCAGAGACATTACCTACGACAGGAACTATGGCTACACCTTC; CDR3: CATSRDITYDRNYGYTF; D: NA; V: TRBV15; size: NA; J: TRBJ1-2
DNA: TGTGCCAGCAGCTTACATCGGACAGGGAACACTGAAGCTTTCTTT; CDR3: CASSLHRTGNTEAFF; D: TRBD1; V: TRBV7-3; size: NA; J: TRBJ1-1
DNA: TGTGCCAGCAGCGTAGTACAGGGGGCTGAAGCTTTCTTT; CDR3: CASSVVQGAEAFF; D: TRBD1; V: TRBV9; size: NA; J: TRBJ1-1
DNA: TGTGCCAGCAGCCTAGCGGAAAGCACAGATACGCAGTATTTT; CDR3: CASSLAESTDTQYF; D: TRBD2; V: TRBV6-5; size: few; J: TRBJ2-3
DNA: TGTGCCAGCAGCTACTCATCCAGGTTCACAGATACGCAGTATTTT; CDR3: CASSYSSRFTDTQYF; D: NA; V: TRBV6-5; size: NA; J: TRBJ2-3
DNA: TGTGCCAGCAGTCCCTCGACTGTCGGGAGCTCCTACGAGCAGTACTTC; CDR3: CASSPSTVGSSYEQYF; D: NA; V: TRBV27; size: NA; J: TRBJ2-7
DNA: TGTGCCAGCAGTCCCGCGCACCCCTTAGCTTTCTTT; CDR3: CASSPAHPLAFF; D: NA; V: TRBV28; size: NA; J: TRBJ1-1
DNA: TGTGCCCGATCGGACAGGGGCTACGAGCAGTACTTC; CDR3: CARSDRGYEQYF; D: TRBD1; V: TRBV5-6; size: NA; J: TRBJ2-7
DNA: TGTGCCAGCAGTTACGCAGTGAACACTGAAGCTTTCTTT; CDR3: CASSYAVNTEAFF; D: NA; V: TRBV6-5; size: NA; J: TRBJ1-1
DNA: TGTGCCAGCTCCGTGGGACTAGCGGGTTCCGGGGAGCTGTTTTTT; CDR3: CASSVGLAGSGELFF; D: TRBD2; V: TRBV18; size: NA; J: TRBJ2-2
DNA: TGTGCCAGCAGCTCACCAGGACAGGGGAGGATTGAAAAACTGTTTTTT; CDR3: CASSSPGQGRIEKLFF; D: TRBD1; V: TRBV7-9; size: NA; J: TRBJ1-4
DNA: TGTGCCAGCAGTTTCACCGAGACAGGGCGGCTCTTT; CDR3: CASSFTETGRLF; D: TRBD1; V: TRBV6-5; size: few; J: TRBJ1-1
DNA: TGTGCCAGCAGTCCGAGTGGAGAGGAGCAGTACTTC; CDR3: CASSPSGEEQYF; D: NA; V: TRBV27; size: NA; J: TRBJ2-7
DNA: TGTGCCAGCAGCTCGCGGGTTTATGGGGATACGCAGTATTTT; CDR3: CASSSRVYGDTQYF; D: NA; V: TRBV7-3; size: NA; J: TRBJ2-3
DNA: TGCGCCAGCAGCCCGGGGGGGTTGAGGGAGACCCAGTACTTC; CDR3: CASSPGGLRETQYF; D: TRBD2; V: TRBV5-1; size: few; J: TRBJ2-5
DNA: TGTGCCAGCAGTGTCGATACTAGCGGGTTTTACAATGAGCAGTTCTTC; CDR3: CASSVDTSGFYNEQFF; D: TRBD2; V: TRBV28; size: NA; J: TRBJ2-1
DNA: TGTGCCAGCTCAACCCGCAGGGGGCATGGTGGCTACACCTTC; CDR3: CASSTRRGHGGYTF; D: TRBD1; V: TRBV18; size: NA; J: TRBJ1-2
DNA: TGCGCCAGCAGTCCCGGTGGGCCCTACGAGCAGTACTTC; CDR3: CASSPGGPYEQYF; D: NA; V: TRBV4-1; size: NA; J: TRBJ2-7
DNA: TGTGCCAGTAGTATCACAGGGGAAGATCAGCCCCAGCATTTT; CDR3: CASSITGEDQPQHF; D: TRBD1; V: TRBV19; size: NA; J: TRBJ1-5
DNA: TGTGCCAGCAGTTATTCGGCCGGGACTACCCACTACGAGCAGTACTTC; CDR3: CASSYSAGTTHYEQYF; D: TRBD2; V: TRBV6-5; size: few; J: TRBJ2-7
DNA: TGTGCCAGCAGTACCTGGTCCCCCAGAGAGCAGTACTTC; CDR3: CASSTWSPREQYF; D: NA; V: TRBV6-5; size: NA; J: TRBJ2-7
DNA: TGTGCCAGCAGCTTAGGGACAGGGGGCTCGAACACTGAAGCTTTCTTT; CDR3: CASSLGTGGSNTEAFF; D: TRBD1; V: TRBV11-2; size: NA; J: TRBJ1-1
DNA: TGTGCCAGCAGTTTGGGTCTAGCGGGAGGATCCTACGAGCAGTACTTC; CDR3: CASSLGLAGGSYEQYF; D: TRBD2; V: TRBV27; size: few; J: TRBJ2-7
DNA: TGTGCCAGCAGCCCTACCGGACAGGGCTACGAGCAGTACTTC; CDR3: CASSPTGQGYEQYF; D: TRBD1; V: TRBV4-2; size: NA; J: TRBJ2-7
DNA: TGTGCCAGTAGTATCTCACGGGGTACTGAAGCTTTCTTT; CDR3: CASSISRGTEAFF; D: NA; V: TRBV19; size: NA; J: TRBJ1-1
DNA: TGTGCCAGCAGCAGACTAGCGGGACTCACAGATACGCAGTATTTT; CDR3: CASSRLAGLTDTQYF; D: TRBD2; V: TRBV7-2; size: NA; J: TRBJ2-3